The sequence of this T cell receptor beta chain was determined in a study of shared clonotypes between healthy human individuals. In germline, CDR1 is MNHNS, CDR2 SASEGT. The V gene lost 4 bases and the J gene lost 6 bases, with 12 bases spanning the gap. The CDR3 sequence is 13 residues long. Per the original data handling: ImmunoSEQ supplied junction-only sequences lacking quality scores, so filtering was different. Sequenced by immunoSEQ multiplex PCR; TCRdb stores in-frame clones only, minus some. V, J and clone size derive from that table, while D and trimming were established from the DNA sequence. The table has fewer than 700,000 clones, around 78% seen once.

The sample comprised PBMCs. This rearrangement joins TRBV6-1 to TRBJ1-1; a possible D gene is TRBD1 (6 bases). The receptor was isolated from a woman aged 40 to 50 in good health. Some clones in this sample may be carry-over from other donors' samples. CDR3 loop: CASSADRSSEAFF. CDR3 in DNA: TGTGCCAGCAGTGCTGACAGGTCCTCTGAAGCTTTCTTT.